These T cell receptor beta chains were read from a single sample in a study of shared clonotypes between healthy human individuals. TCRdb keeps only in-frame clones here, not all; method: immunoSEQ multiplex PCR. The sample shows approximately 470,000 clones, about 72% of them seen only once. Sequencing was done on a sample of PBMCs. The source is a woman in her thirties or forties in good health. Some clones in this sample may be carry-over from other donors' samples. Each CDR3 is given with its conserved first and last residue. The D gene is left open where the match is weak. Only part of the rows carry a size: once, few, many, or a class if the clone is expanded.

size	J	V	D	DNA	CDR3
NA	TRBJ2-5	TRBV9	TRBD2	TGTGCCAGCAGCGTCACAGCGGGAGGACCCTACCTTGTACAGACCCAGTACTTC	CASSVTAGGPYLVQTQYF
few	TRBJ1-1	TRBV7-3	NA	TGTGCCAGCAGCCCGGGCCCGAACACTGAAGCTTTCTTT	CASSPGPNTEAFF
NA	TRBJ1-1	TRBV11-2	NA	TGTGCCAGCAGCTTCCAGGGAAAGACTGAAGCTTTCTTT	CASSFQGKTEAFF
NA	TRBJ1-2	TRBV5-6	NA	TGTGCCAGCAGCTCTAGGCTTTATGGCTACACCTTC	CASSSRLYGYTF
NA	TRBJ2-3	TRBV5-1	TRBD2	TGCGCCAGCAGCCCCATGGGGGGAGGGATCGCAGATACGCAGTATTTT	CASSPMGGGIADTQYF
NA	TRBJ2-6	TRBV25-1	NA	TGTGCCAGCAGTGAATCGGGAGGGGCCAACGTCCTGACTTTC	CASSESGGANVLTF
NA	TRBJ2-1	TRBV28	NA	TGTGCCAGCAGGCGGTGGGGCTCCTACAATGAGCAGTTCTTC	CASRRWGSYNEQFF
NA	TRBJ2-5	TRBV7-7	NA	TGTGCCAGCAGCTTAGGGACAGACGGAGAGACCCAGTACTTC	CASSLGTDGETQYF
NA	TRBJ2-2	TRBV7-9	NA	TGTGCCAGCAGCCAGAGGATGAACACCGGGGAGCTGTTTTTT	CASSQRMNTGELFF
NA	TRBJ2-3	TRBV5-4	TRBD2	TGTGCCAGCAGCTTGGTCGCGGGAGTTGGGGATACGCAGTATTTT	CASSLVAGVGDTQYF
once	TRBJ2-7	TRBV9	NA	TGTGCCAGCAGCGTAGCGGGGAGAGGCTACGAGCAGTACTTC	CASSVAGRGYEQYF
NA	TRBJ2-1	TRBV6-1	TRBD2	TGTGCCAGCAGTGAAGGGACTAGCGCGTACAATGAGCAGTTCTTC	CASSEGTSAYNEQFF
NA	TRBJ2-7	TRBV7-6	TRBD2	TGTGCCAGCAGCTTAAAAGCGGGGGACGAGCAGTACTTC	CASSLKAGDEQYF
once	TRBJ1-1	TRBV28	NA	TGTGCCAGCAGTTTAAGGACGGGGGGAAACACTGAAGCTTTCTTT	CASSLRTGGNTEAFF
NA	TRBJ2-7	TRBV30	TRBD1	TGTGCCTGGAGCCGGGACAGGGTGGGGGAGCAGTACTTC	CAWSRDRVGEQYF
NA	TRBJ2-2	TRBV28	NA	TGTGCCAGCAGTTTCTCTAGCCCCACCGGGGAGCTGTTTTTT	CASSFSSPTGELFF
NA	TRBJ2-5	TRBV7-3	NA	TGTGCCAGCAGCCAGCCGGAGCAAGAGACCCAGTACTTC	CASSQPEQETQYF
NA	TRBJ2-7	TRBV15	NA	TGTGCCACCAGCAAAGGGAGGGGGACAGGAGGAATCTACGAGCAGTACTTC	CATSKGRGTGGIYEQYF
NA	TRBJ2-6	TRBV5-1	TRBD2	TGCGCCAGCAGCGAACTAGCGGGAATTAACTCTGGGGCCAACGTCCTGACTTTC	CASSELAGINSGANVLTF
few	TRBJ1-5	TRBV30	NA	TGTGCCTGGAGTCACCCCGGGACGGGCCTGGGTCAGCCCCAGCATTTT	CAWSHPGTGLGQPQHF
NA	TRBJ1-5	TRBV28	NA	TGTGCCAGCAGGAAAAACAGGGATAGCAATCAGCCCCAGCATTTT	CASRKNRDSNQPQHF
few	TRBJ2-7	TRBV7-2	TRBD2	TGTGCCAGCAGCTTAAGAGCGGGAGAAGTCGGGCAGTACTTC	CASSLRAGEVGQYF
NA	TRBJ2-7	TRBV7-2	TRBD2	TGTGCCAGCAGCTTTGCGGGAGCGGACGAGCAGTACTTC	CASSFAGADEQYF
NA	TRBJ2-5	TRBV28	NA	TGTGCCAGCAGTTGGTATGCCGGCCCAGAGACCCAGTACTTC	CASSWYAGPETQYF
NA	TRBJ2-1	TRBV4-1	TRBD2	TGCGCCACCGGACTAGCGGGAGGCAATGAGCAGTTCTTC	CATGLAGGNEQFF
NA	TRBJ2-2	TRBV6-1	TRBD1	TGTGCCAGCAGTGTGGGGACAGGGAACACCGGGGAGCTGTTTTTT	CASSVGTGNTGELFF
NA	TRBJ1-3	TRBV5-6	NA	TGTGCCAGCAGTACAGGGTCCGGAAACACCATATATTTT	CASSTGSGNTIYF
NA	TRBJ2-1	TRBV5-4	TRBD2	TGTGCCAGCAGCTTGGGATCAGGGACTAGCGGGAGATCTGAGCAGTTCTTC	CASSLGSGTSGRSEQFF
NA	TRBJ2-3	TRBV5-1	NA	TGCGCCAGCAGCTCTTTACCTAGCACAGATACGCAGTATTTT	CASSSLPSTDTQYF
many	TRBJ2-1	TRBV6-4	TRBD2	TGTGCCAGCAGTGACCTAGCGGGAGCGGGCAATGAGCAGTTCTTC	CASSDLAGAGNEQFF
NA	TRBJ2-7	TRBV5-1	TRBD1	TGCGCCAGCAGCCCGGGGACAGGGGTTGGTTACGAGCAGTACTTC	CASSPGTGVGYEQYF
NA	TRBJ2-1	TRBV27	NA	TGTGCCAGCAGTTTATACCCCGAGACTCACCTGTTCTTC	CASSLYPETHLFF
NA	TRBJ2-3	TRBV27	NA	TGTGCCAGCAGTTCTCCCCTGGGGCCAGATACGCAGTATTTT	CASSSPLGPDTQYF
NA	TRBJ1-5	TRBV28	NA	TGTGCCAGCAGGAGCAATCAGCCCCAGCATTTT	CASRSNQPQHF
NA	TRBJ2-5	TRBV29-1	TRBD2	TGCAGCTCCAGTCAGGCTAGCGGGCTTCAAGAGACCCAGTACTTC	CSSSQASGLQETQYF
few	TRBJ2-3	TRBV4-1	TRBD2	TGCGCCAGCAGCCAATGGGGGACTAGCGGGAGTATAGATACGCAGTATTTT	CASSQWGTSGSIDTQYF
few	TRBJ2-2	TRBV5-1	TRBD2	TGCGCCAGCAGCCCGGGACTAGCGGCCACCGGGGAGCTGTTTTTT	CASSPGLAATGELFF
once	TRBJ1-5	TRBV2	NA	TGTGCCAGCAGTATTTTACGGCAGAGCAATCAGCCCCAGCATTTT	CASSILRQSNQPQHF
many	TRBJ2-3	TRBV19	NA	TGTGCCGCAAAAGGGGCGGTGGGTACAGATACGCAGTATTTT	CAAKGAVGTDTQYF
NA	TRBJ2-7	TRBV30	NA	TGTGCCTGGAGAGGGATCTACGAGCAGTACTTC	CAWRGIYEQYF
NA	TRBJ2-7	TRBV5-1	TRBD2	TGCGCCAGCAGCTTGGCCATGGCTAGCGGCTCCTACGAGCAGTACTTC	CASSLAMASGSYEQYF